This T cell receptor (beta chain) appears in the sequencing data of a study of T cell responses to AZD1222 COVID-19 vaccine. Looking at the study overall: Pooling of second doses given at about 4 or about 12 weeks was done. Study-level points and caveats: Researchers report vaccine-associated CD4 TCRs spanning spike, with dominance at 160-218 and 743-854. Two AZD1222 doses significantly raised spike-specific TCR breadth and depth over controls. Clonal diversity may have been underestimated in mostly white British donors.

Per the germline V gene, CDR1 is SGHVS and CDR2 is FQNEAQ. The CDR3 consists of 15 residues. Trimming stripped 5 bases from V and 0 bases from J, with 11 bases between. A word on this clone: Its antigen is currently unknown.

Produced via immunoSEQ multiplex PCR; TCRdb's table is partial and in-frame only. The data contain 95,000 to 150,000 clones, more than 85% of them seen just once; the ten biggest clones take up 2% to 2.5%. V and J are TRBV7-8 and TRBJ1-3; D uncertain. The starting material was peripheral blood, obtained on day 0 of AZD1222 vaccination. This clonotype was sampled from an adult in good health. The DNA of the CDR3 is TGTGCCAGCAGCGACCGGAGGAGCTCTGGAAACACCATATATTTT. This gives the protein CASSDRRSSGNTIYF.